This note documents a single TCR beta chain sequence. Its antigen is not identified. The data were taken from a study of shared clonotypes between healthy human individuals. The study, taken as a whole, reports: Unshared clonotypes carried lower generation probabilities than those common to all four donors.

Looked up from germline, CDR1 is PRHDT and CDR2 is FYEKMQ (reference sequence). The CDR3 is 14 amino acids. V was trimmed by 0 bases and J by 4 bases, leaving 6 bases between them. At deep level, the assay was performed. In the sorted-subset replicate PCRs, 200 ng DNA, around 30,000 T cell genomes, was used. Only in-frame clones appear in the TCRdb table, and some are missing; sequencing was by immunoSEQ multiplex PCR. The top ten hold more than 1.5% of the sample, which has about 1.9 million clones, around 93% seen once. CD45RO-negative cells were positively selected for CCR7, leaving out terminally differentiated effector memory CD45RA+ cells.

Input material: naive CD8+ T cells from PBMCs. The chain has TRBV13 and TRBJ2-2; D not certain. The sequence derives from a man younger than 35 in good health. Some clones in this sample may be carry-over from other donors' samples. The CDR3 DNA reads TGTGCCAGCAGCTTAGGACACCCCACCGGGGAGCTGTTTTTT. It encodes CASSLGHPTGELFF.